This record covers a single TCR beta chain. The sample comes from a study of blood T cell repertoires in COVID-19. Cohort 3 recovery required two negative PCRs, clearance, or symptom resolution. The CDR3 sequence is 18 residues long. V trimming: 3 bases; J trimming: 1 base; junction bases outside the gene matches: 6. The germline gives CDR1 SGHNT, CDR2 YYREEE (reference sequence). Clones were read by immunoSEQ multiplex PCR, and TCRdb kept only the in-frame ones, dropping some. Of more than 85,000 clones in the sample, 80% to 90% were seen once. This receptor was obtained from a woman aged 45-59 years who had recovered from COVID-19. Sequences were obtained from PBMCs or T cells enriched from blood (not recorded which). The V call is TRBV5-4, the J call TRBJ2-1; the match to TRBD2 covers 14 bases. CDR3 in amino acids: CASSSGLAGGPSYNEQFF. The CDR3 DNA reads TGTGCCAGCAGCTCCGGACTAGCGGGGGGACCATCCTACAATGAGCAGTTCTTC.